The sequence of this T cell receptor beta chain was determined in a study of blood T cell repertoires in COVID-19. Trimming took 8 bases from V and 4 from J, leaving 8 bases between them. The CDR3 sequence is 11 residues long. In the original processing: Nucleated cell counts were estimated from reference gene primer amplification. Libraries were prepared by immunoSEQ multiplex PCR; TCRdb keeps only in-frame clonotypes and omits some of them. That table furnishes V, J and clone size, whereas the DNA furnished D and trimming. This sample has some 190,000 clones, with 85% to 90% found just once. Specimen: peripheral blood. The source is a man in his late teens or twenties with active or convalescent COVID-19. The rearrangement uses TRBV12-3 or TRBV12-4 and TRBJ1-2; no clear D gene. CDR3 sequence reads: CASGGFYGYTF. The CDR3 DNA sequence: TGTGCCAGCGGAGGGTTCTATGGCTACACCTTC.